This TCR beta chain originates from a study of T cells after posttransplantation cyclophosphamide. Study-level results: Tissue-infiltrating T cells from skin or gut overlapped little with blood T cells. Recipient CMV seropositivity and CMV reactivation strongly tracked TRB clonality. Later blood repertoires were often dominated by clones from the donor CD8+ memory compartment.

Measured with immunoSEQ multiplex PCR; TCRdb has only the in-frame clones, and not every one. The sample yields around 66,000 clones, about 94% seen once. This clone was recorded once. The target antigen is unknown. Sequenced material: PBMCs. The sequence came from a woman aged 25 to 39 in good health and a related stem cell transplant donor.

The CDR3, as DNA: TGCGCCAGCAGCTTGATGGGGGAGACGAACACTGAAGCTTTCTTT. Its translation: CASSLMGETNTEAFF. The gene calls are TRBV5-1 and TRBJ1-1; tentative D call: TRBD1 (5 bases). Germline CDR1 reads SGHRS; CDR2 reads YFSETQ. The V and J ends lost 1 base and 1 base respectively, with 11 bases between them. The CDR3 loop spans 15 amino acids.